Following are 13 T cell receptor beta chains from one sample sequenced in a study of identifying expanded T cells in peripheral blood (dated by TCRdb to between 2019 and 2020). Libraries came from the immunoSEQ multiplex PCR assay. Not all clones reach the TCRdb copy of this immuneACCESS table, which keeps in-frame sequences only. Checked studies attribute under half of the gap to unresolved V genes and leave the rest unexplained. The sample table records approximately 92,000 clones; roughly 85% of these occur just once. The top ten clonotypes cover less than 5% of the sample. Sequenced: blood. Source of these receptors: a person aged 18 to 75 in good health.

The chain employs TRBV6-5 and TRBJ1-6; the D gene is possibly TRBD1 (5 bases). V lost 6 bases to trimming and J lost 10 bases, with 16 bases between them. This CDR3 comprises 14 residues. The germline V gene has CDR1 MNHEY and CDR2 SVGAGI. The CDR3, as DNA: TGTGCCAGCAGCATCACAGGATTTAAATCACCCCTCCACTTT. It specifies CASSITGFKSPLHF.

This clone has just one count. Written as DNA, the CDR3 is TGTGCCAGCAGCCACGGTCAGGGGGATCGGGGCTACACCTTC. This gives the protein CASSHGQGDRGYTF. The chain couples TRBV5-4 to TRBJ1-2, with TRBD1 matching over 7 bases. The CDR3 length is 14 residues. Germline lookup yields CDR1 SGHNT and CDR2 YYREEE (reference sequence). V gave up 4 bases and J gave up 8 bases; unmatched junction bases: 11.

This clone was seen a single time. The chain recombines TRBV4-1 with TRBJ1-5, with D perhaps matching TRBD1 (6 bases). CDR1 is MGHRA and CDR2 is YSYEKL in the germline V gene. The germline V and J ends were trimmed by 0 bases and 9 bases, with 33 bases remaining between them. The length of the CDR3 is 21 residues. CDR3 region: CASSQDLWASGAQGMLMPQHF. CDR3 nucleotide sequence: TGCGCCAGCAGCCAAGATTTGTGGGCATCGGGGGCGCAGGGAATGTTGATGCCCCAGCATTTT.

V is TRBV5-5 and J is TRBJ1-3; D ambiguous. The V and J ends lost 0 bases and 6 bases respectively, with 10 bases between them. Germline V CDR1 and CDR2: SGHKS, YYEKEE (reference sequence). The CDR3 is 14 amino acids. The CDR3 DNA is TGTGCCAGCAGCTTGGCGGGTCGGGCAAACACCATATATTTT. Its protein is CASSLAGRANTIYF.

The chain recombines TRBV11-3 with TRBJ2-6; the D is unclear. The CDR3 spans 14 residues. Deletions cut 0 bases from V and 4 bases from J, with 4 bases between. CDR1 is SGHNT, CDR2 YENEEA, per germline. CDR3 in amino acids: CASSLEAGANVLTF. As DNA, the CDR3 is TGTGCCAGCAGCTTAGAAGCGGGGGCCAACGTCCTGACTTTC.

This clone was counted between two and nine times. J is TRBJ1-5 and V is TRBV10-3, with D uncertain. Germline loops: CDR1 ENHRY, CDR2 SYGVKD. Trimming took 6 bases from V and 1 from J, leaving 7 bases between them. This CDR3 has 13 residues. The CDR3 DNA reads as TGTGCCATCAGGATGGGCAGCAATCAGCCCCAGCATTTT. Translated, it gives CAIRMGSNQPQHF.

This chain links TRBV9 with TRBJ2-3; D uncertain. This CDR3 region has 15 residues. V dropped 0 bases and J dropped 8 bases, with 16 bases sitting between them. From germline, CDR1 is SGDLS and CDR2 YYNGEE. CDR3 coding DNA: TGTGCCAGCAGCGTAGAGGGCGGTCCCACGCGTACGCAGTATTTT. Encoded protein: CASSVEGGPTRTQYF.

V and J are TRBV9 and TRBJ2-1; perhaps D is TRBD1 or TRBD2 (6 bases each). CDR3 length equals 17 residues. V lost 4 bases and J lost 7, with 24 bases in between. The germline gives CDR1 SGDLS, CDR2 YYNGEE. CDR3 DNA sequence: TGTGCCAGCAGCCCCCTCCTAGGATCGGGGGCCGCAAATGAGCAGTTCTTC. It codes for CASSPLLGSGAANEQFF.

The chain has TRBV7-2 and TRBJ2-7, with D perhaps matching TRBD2 (5 bases). CDR3 size: 16 residues. Germline V gene data show CDR1 as SGHTA and CDR2 as FQGNSA. V lost 1 base and J 1 base, leaving 14 bases between the germline ends. The CDR3 DNA sequence: TGTGCCAGCAGCTTAGTTCGGAGGCGGAATTCCTACGAGCAGTACTTC. Encoded protein: CASSLVRRRNSYEQYF.

This clone has just one count. The rearrangement links TRBV18 to TRBJ1-5; weak D call: TRBD1 (5 bases). Germline CDR1 reads KGHSH; CDR2 reads LQKENI. V lost 3 bases and J 6 bases, leaving 15 bases between the germline ends. This CDR3 has 15 residues. The CDR3 DNA is TGTGCCAGCTCACCGCCCCCGGGGCAAGGTCAGCCCCAGCATTTT. It translates to CASSPPPGQGQPQHF.

The chain couples TRBV9 to TRBJ2-2; no firm D call. The CDR3 has 17 residues. The ends were cut back, 0 bases at V and 0 bases at J, with 12 bases in the middle. Germline loops: CDR1 SGDLS, CDR2 YYNGEE. For the CDR3, the DNA is TGTGCCAGCAGCGTAGCTTCGAGAGTATCGAACACCGGGGAGCTGTTTTTT. This sequence encodes CASSVASRVSNTGELFF.

A single count supports this clone. The genes are TRBV4-3 and TRBJ1-6; D ambiguous. The V end lost 1 base, the J end lost 7 bases, and 8 bases lay between the germline ends. Germline CDR1 reads LGHNA; CDR2 reads YSLEER. The CDR3 contains 14 residues. In nucleotides, the CDR3 is TGCGCCAGCAGCCAAGTTACAGCCAATTCACCCCTCCACTTT. It codes for CASSQVTANSPLHF.

This sequence joins TRBV6-6 and TRBJ1-2; TRBD1 is a possible D gene (6 bases). Trimming cost V 8 bases and J 7 bases, with 14 bases left between them. The germline V gene has CDR1 MNHNY and CDR2 SVGAGI (reference sequence). The CDR3 length is 12 residues. This CDR3 reads CASGQGSSGYTF. The CDR3 DNA reads TGTGCCAGCGGGCAGGGGTCCTCTGGCTACACCTTC.